The following is a T cell receptor (beta chain) sequence with its context. The sample belongs to a study of blood T cell repertoires in COVID-19. Background on the study: From T cells, B-cell-depleted T cells, or PBMCs came the material, which was cDNA or gDNA.

In the authors' workflow: Nucleated cell counts were estimated from reference gene primer amplification. Profiled with immunoSEQ multiplex PCR; TCRdb holds only in-frame clones, not every one. V and J calls and clone size are copied from that table; D and trimming were computed from the DNA. This table holds around 190,000 clones, around 84% found once. Trimming took 0 bases from V and 5 from J, leaving 14 bases between them. The CDR3 loop spans 15 amino acids. The germline CDR1 and CDR2 sequences are SGHAT and FQNNGV. Sequenced sample: PBMCs or T cells enriched from blood (not recorded which). This TCR was sampled from a woman aged 25 to 39 who had recovered from COVID-19. The chain employs TRBV11-2 and TRBJ2-7, with D perhaps matching TRBD2 (5 bases). The CDR3 loop is CASSLDSTSFDEQYF. In DNA, the CDR3 is TGTGCCAGCAGCTTAGATAGTACTAGTTTCGACGAGCAGTACTTC.